This T cell receptor (beta chain) was recorded in a study of cytomegalovirus exposure and HLA in healthy donors. Findings and caveats of the study: Cytomegalovirus association was assigned to some 160 TCR beta chains.

13 Jbeta primers and 60 Vbeta primers were used for the PCR. Measured with immunoSEQ multiplex PCR; TCRdb has only the in-frame clones, and not every one. The sample has 80,000 to 95,000 clones, around 60% seen once. This CDR3 is 13 amino acids long. Germline loops: CDR1 SGHNT, CDR2 YYREEE (reference sequence). V was clipped by 4 bases and J by 10 bases, with 15 bases between them. This clone was observed a handful of times. Its antigen is unidentified. This chain links TRBV5-4 with TRBJ2-1; TRBD1 is a possible D gene (7 bases). The specimen sequenced was PBMCs. The clonotype was recovered from a human donor in good health. The CDR3 region is CASSQGGLGEQFF. CDR3 DNA sequence: TGTGCCAGCAGCCAGGGGGGCCTAGGGGAGCAGTTCTTC. Combining the CDR3 with reference TRBV5-4 and TRBJ2-1 gives the whole variable domain ETGVTQSPTHLIKTRGQQVTLRCSSQSGHNTVSWYQQALGQGPQFIFQYYREEENGRGNFPPRFSGLQFPNYSSELNVNALELDDSALYLCASSQGGLGEQFFGPGTRLTVL.